This TCR beta chain derives from a study of T cell responses to AZD1222 COVID-19 vaccine. Study observations and caveats: Unmutated variant regions reportedly attract nearly half of all spike-specific TCRs. The breadth and depth of Spike-specific TCRs increased once two AZD1222 doses had been given. The donor cohort was predominantly white British with a female majority, and clonal diversity may have been underestimated. The peak T cell response came first, and repertoires were sampled only after it.

Here immunoSEQ multiplex PCR was the method, and the copy in TCRdb shows in-frame clones only, minus some. The table records more than 50,000 clones, around nine tenths of them present only once. On this clone: The antigen remains unidentified.

The material was peripheral blood, obtained on day 0 of AZD1222 vaccination. The receptor comes from an adult in good health.

The CDR3 DNA is TGTGCCAGTGGGGGGTACCTCTCTGGAAACACCATATATTTT. It codes for CASGGYLSGNTIYF. This chain connects TRBV2 to TRBJ1-3, with TRBD1 as a possible D gene (5 bases). The CDR3 extends over 14 amino acids. Germline V gene sequence: CDR1 SNHLY, CDR2 FYNNEI. V lost 9 bases, J lost 0 bases, and 12 bases lay in between.